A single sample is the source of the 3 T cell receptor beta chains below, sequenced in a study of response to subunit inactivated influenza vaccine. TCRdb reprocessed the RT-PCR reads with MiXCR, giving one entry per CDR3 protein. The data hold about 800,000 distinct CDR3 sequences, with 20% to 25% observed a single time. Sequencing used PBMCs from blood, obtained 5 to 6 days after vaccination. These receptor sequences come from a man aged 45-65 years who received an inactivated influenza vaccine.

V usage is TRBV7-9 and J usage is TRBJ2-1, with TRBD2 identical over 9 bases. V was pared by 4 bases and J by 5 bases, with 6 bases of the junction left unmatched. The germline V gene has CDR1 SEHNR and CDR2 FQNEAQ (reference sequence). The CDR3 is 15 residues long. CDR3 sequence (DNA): TGTGCCAGCAGCTCTCGGACTAGCGCCAACAATGAGCAGTTCTTC. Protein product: CASSSRTSANNEQFF.

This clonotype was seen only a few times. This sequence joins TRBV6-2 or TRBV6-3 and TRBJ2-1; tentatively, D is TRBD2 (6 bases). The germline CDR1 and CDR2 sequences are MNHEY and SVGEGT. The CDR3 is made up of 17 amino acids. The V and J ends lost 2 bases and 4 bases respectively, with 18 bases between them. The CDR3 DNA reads TGTGCCAGCAGTTACGTCGGGGGAGGACTATCATACAATGAGCAGTTCTTC. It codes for CASSYVGGGLSYNEQFF.

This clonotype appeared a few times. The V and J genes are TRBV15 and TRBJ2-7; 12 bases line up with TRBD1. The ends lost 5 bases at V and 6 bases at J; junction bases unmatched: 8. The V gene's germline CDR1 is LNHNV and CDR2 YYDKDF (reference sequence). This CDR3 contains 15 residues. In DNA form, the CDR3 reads TGTGCCACCAGCTTTTGGGGACAGGGGGCGTCCGAGCAGTACTTC. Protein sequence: CATSFWGQGASEQYF.